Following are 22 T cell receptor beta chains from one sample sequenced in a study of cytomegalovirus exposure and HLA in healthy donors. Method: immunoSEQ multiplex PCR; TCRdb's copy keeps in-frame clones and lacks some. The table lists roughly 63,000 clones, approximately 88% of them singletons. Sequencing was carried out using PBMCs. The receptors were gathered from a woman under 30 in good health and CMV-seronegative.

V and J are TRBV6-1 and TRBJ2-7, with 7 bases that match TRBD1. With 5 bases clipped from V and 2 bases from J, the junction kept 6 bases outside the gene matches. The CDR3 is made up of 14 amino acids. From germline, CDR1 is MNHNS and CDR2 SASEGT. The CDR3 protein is CASSLYRGTYEQYF. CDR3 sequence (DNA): TGTGCCAGCAGTTTATACAGGGGAACCTACGAGCAGTACTTC.

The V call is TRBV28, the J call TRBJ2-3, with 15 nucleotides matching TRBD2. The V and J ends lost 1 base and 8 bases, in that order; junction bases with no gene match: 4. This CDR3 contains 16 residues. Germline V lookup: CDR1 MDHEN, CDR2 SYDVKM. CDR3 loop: CASSLLGLAGGLTQYF. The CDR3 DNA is TGTGCCAGCAGTTTATTAGGACTAGCGGGGGGGCTTACGCAGTATTTT.

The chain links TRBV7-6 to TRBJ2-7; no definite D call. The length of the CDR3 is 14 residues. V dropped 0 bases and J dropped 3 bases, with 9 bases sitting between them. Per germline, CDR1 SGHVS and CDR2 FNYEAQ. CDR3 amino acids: CASSLARRHYEQYF. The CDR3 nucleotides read TGTGCCAGCAGCTTAGCGCGGCGGCACTACGAGCAGTACTTC.

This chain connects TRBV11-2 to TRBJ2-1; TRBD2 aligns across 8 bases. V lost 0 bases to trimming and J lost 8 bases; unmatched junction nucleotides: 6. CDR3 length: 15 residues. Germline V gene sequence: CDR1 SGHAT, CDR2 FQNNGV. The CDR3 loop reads CASSLDGTSIHEQFF. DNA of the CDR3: TGTGCCAGCAGCTTAGATGGGACTAGTATCCATGAGCAGTTCTTC. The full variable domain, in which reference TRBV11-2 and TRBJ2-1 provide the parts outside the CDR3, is EAGVAQSPRYKIIEKRQSVAFWCNPISGHATLYWYQQILGQGPKLLIQFQNNGVVDDSQLPKDRFSAERLKGVDSTLKIQPAKLEDSAVYLCASSLDGTSIHEQFFGPGTRLTVL.

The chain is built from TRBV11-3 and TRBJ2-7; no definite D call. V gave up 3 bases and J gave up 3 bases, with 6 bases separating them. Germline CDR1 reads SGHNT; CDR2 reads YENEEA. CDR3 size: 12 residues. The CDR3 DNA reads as TGTGCCAGCAGCTTGACGGGCTACGAGCAGTACTTC. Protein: CASSLTGYEQYF.

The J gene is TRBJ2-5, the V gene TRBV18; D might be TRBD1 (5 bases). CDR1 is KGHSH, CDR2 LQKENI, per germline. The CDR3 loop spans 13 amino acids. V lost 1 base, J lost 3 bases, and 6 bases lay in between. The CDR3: CASSPRREETQYF. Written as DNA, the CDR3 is TGTGCCAGCTCACCACGCAGGGAAGAGACCCAGTACTTC.

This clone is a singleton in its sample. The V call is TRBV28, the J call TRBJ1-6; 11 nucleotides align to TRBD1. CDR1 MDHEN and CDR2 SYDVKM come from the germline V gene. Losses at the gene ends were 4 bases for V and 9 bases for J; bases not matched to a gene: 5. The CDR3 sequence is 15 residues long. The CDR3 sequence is CASSSGTGGGSPLHF. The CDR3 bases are TGTGCCAGCAGTTCCGGGACAGGGGGGGGTTCACCCCTCCACTTT.

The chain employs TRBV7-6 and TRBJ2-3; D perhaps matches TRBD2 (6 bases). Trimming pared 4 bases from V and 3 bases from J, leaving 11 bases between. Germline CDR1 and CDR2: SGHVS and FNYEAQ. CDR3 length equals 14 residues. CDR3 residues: CASSSRRGTDTQYF. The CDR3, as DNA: TGTGCCAGCAGCTCAAGGAGGGGTACAGATACGCAGTATTTT.

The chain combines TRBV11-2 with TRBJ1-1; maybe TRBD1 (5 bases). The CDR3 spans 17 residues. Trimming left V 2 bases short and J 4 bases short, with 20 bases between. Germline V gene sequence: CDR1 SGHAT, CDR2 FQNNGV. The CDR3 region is CASSLSINLGVSTEAFF. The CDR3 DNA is TGTGCCAGCAGCTTAAGTATTAACCTAGGGGTTTCCACTGAAGCTTTCTTT.

The CDR3 loop reads CASSGGRLNTEAFF. Written as DNA, the CDR3 is TGTGCCAGCAGCGGCGGGAGATTGAACACTGAAGCTTTCTTT. The V and J genes are TRBV6-6 and TRBJ1-1; D call uncertain. This CDR3 is built from 14 residues. The germline CDR1 and CDR2 sequences are MNHNY and SVGAGI (reference sequence). Deletions cut 6 bases from V and 0 bases from J, with 11 bases between.

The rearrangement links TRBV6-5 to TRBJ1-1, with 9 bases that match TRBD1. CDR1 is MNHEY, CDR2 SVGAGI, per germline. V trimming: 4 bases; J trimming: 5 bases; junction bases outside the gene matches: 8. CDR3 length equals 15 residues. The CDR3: CASSSTGGGRTEAFF. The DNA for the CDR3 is TGTGCCAGCAGTTCAACAGGGGGCGGGCGGACTGAAGCTTTCTTT.

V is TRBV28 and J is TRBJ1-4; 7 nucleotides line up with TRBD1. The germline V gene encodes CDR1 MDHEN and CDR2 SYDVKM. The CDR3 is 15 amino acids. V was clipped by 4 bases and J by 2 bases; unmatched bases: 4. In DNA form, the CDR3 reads TGTGCCAGCAGTTACAGGGGAAGCACTAATGAAAAACTGTTTTTT. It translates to CASSYRGSTNEKLFF.

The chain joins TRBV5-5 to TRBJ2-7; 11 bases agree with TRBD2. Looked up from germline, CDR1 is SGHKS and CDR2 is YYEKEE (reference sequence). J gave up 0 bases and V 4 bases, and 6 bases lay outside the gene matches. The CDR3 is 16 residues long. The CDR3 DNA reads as TGTGCCAGCAGCAGGGGACTAGCGGCGTCCTCCTACGAGCAGTACTTC. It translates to CASSRGLAASSYEQYF.

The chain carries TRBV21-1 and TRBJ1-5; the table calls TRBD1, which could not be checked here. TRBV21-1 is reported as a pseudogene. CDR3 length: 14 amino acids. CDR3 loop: CASSKGHLVWPQHF. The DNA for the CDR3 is TGTGCCAGCAGCAAGGGGCATTTGGTCTGGCCCCAGCATTTT.

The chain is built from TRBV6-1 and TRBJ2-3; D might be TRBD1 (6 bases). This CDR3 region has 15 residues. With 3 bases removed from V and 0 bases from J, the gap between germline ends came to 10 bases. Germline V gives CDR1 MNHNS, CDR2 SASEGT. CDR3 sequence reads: CASSDEDRSTDTQYF. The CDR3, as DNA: TGTGCCAGCAGTGATGAGGACAGAAGCACAGATACGCAGTATTTT.

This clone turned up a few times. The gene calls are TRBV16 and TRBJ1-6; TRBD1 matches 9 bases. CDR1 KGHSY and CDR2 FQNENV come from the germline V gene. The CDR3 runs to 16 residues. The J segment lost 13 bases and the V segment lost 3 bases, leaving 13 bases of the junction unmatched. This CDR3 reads CASSQYSGTGRVPLHF. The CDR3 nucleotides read TGTGCCAGCAGCCAGTACTCCGGGACAGGGAGGGTTCCCCTCCACTTT.

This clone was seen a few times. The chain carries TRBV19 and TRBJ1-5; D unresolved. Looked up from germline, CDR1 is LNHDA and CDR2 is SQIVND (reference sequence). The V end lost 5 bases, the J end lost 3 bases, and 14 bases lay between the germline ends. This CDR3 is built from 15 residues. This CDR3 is CASSAPGEANQPQHF. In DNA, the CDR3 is TGTGCCAGTAGTGCCCCGGGTGAGGCCAATCAGCCCCAGCATTTT.

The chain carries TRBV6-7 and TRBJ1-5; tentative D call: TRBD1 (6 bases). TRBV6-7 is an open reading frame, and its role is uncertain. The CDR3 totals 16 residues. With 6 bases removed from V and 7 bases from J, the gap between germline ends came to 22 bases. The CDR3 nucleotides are TGTGCCAGCAGCCCCAGGGGCTTCCCCAAAAGGCAGCCCCAGCATTTT. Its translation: CASSPRGFPKRQPQHF.

CDR3 DNA: TGCGCCAGCAGCACCGGATCTCAGGGGGCGGGCTATGGCTACACCTTC. Translated: CASSTGSQGAGYGYTF. V gene TRBV5-1 combines with J gene TRBJ1-2, with 8 bases matching TRBD1. The V segment lost 4 bases and the J segment 4 bases; nucleotides outside the gene matches: 12. CDR3 length equals 16 residues. Germline loops: CDR1 SGHRS, CDR2 YFSETQ.

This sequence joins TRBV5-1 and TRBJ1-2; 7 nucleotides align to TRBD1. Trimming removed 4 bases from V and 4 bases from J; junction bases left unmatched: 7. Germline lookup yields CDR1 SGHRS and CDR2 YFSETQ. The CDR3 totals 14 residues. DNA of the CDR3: TGCGCCAGCAGCACCGGACAGGAGCCCTATGGCTACACCTTC. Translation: CASSTGQEPYGYTF.

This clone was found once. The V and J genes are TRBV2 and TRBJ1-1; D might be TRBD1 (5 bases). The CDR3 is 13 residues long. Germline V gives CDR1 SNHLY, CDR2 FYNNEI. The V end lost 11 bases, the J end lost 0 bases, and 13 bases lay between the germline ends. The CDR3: CAGAMDMNTEAFF. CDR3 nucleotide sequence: TGTGCCGGGGCCATGGACATGAACACTGAAGCTTTCTTT.

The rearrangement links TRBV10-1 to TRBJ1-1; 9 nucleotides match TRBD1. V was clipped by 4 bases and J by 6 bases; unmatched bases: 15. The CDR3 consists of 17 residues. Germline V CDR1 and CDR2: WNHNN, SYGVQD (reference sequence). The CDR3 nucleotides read TGCGCCAGCAGTGTTGGGAACAGGGGGCGAGATTGGGCTGAAGCTTTCTTT. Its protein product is CASSVGNRGRDWAEAFF.